A selection of T cell receptor beta chains follows, all from one sample in a study of CD8 T cell repertoires and HIV-1 epitope variants. Antigens of these TCRs are unknown. TCRdb's table, derived via immunoSEQ multiplex PCR, lists solely in-frame clones and lacks some. This sample has over 4,000 clones; 66% occur once, and the top ten carry under 45%. Sequencing was done on a sample of cultured CD8+ T cells derived from PBMCs. The receptors originated from a male donor with HIV. Both conserved end residues are part of each CDR3. The D gene is left open where the match is weak. Clone sizes are given selectively: once, few, many, or a class where the clone is expanded.

clone size	J gene	D gene	V gene	CDR3 protein	CDR3 DNA
.	TRBJ2-7	.	TRBV7-9	CASSLVSAEQYF	TGTGCCAGCAGCTTAGTGAGTGCCGAGCAGTACTTC
once	TRBJ2-7	.	TRBV14	CASSQVEEIYEQYF	TGTGCCAGCAGCCAAGTAGAGGAGATCTACGAGCAGTACTTC
.	TRBJ1-6	.	TRBV6-1	CASSEVRSYNSPLHF	TGTGCCAGCAGTGAGGTCCGCTCCTATAATTCACCCCTCCACTTT
.	TRBJ2-3	TRBD2	TRBV5-1	CASSARLAGGAPDTQYF	TGCGCCAGCAGCGCACGACTAGCGGGAGGGGCCCCAGATACGCAGTATTTT
.	TRBJ2-1	TRBD2	TRBV6-5	CASSLAGSFNNEQFF	TGTGCCAGCAGTTTAGCGGGAAGTTTCAACAATGAGCAGTTCTTC
.	TRBJ1-4	.	TRBV4-2	CASSSHPEKLFF	TGTGCCAGCAGCTCGCACCCTGAAAAACTGTTTTTT
.	TRBJ2-7	TRBD1	TRBV5-4	CASRDDRGSYEQYF	TGTGCCAGTAGAGATGACAGGGGCTCCTACGAGCAGTACTTC
.	TRBJ1-2	.	TRBV7-9	CASSPDSNYGYTF	TGTGCCAGCAGCCCTGACAGCAACTATGGCTACACCTTC
few	TRBJ1-3	.	TRBV5-6	CASSPEPSGNTIYF	TGTGCCAGCAGCCCTGAACCCTCTGGAAACACCATATATTTT
.	TRBJ1-5	.	TRBV27	CASSLLGSGNQPQHF	TGTGCCAGCAGTTTACTAGGGTCGGGCAATCAGCCCCAGCATTTT
.	TRBJ1-5	.	TRBV11-1	CASRAGTQPQHF	TGTGCCAGCAGAGCGGGGACTCAGCCCCAGCATTTT
once	TRBJ2-3	.	TRBV11-1	CASSSRLTDTQYF	TGTGCCAGCAGCTCCCGACTCACAGATACGCAGTATTTT
.	TRBJ2-3	TRBD2	TRBV9	CASSGGTSGGDRYF	TGTGCCAGCAGCGGCGGGACTAGCGGGGGGGATCGATATTTT
.	TRBJ1-2	.	TRBV6-5	CASSYSWETYGYTF	TGTGCCAGCAGTTACTCCTGGGAGACCTATGGCTACACCTTC
.	TRBJ2-1	.	TRBV7-8	CASSLESGTYNEQFF	TGTGCCAGCAGCTTAGAGAGCGGTACTTACAATGAGCAGTTCTTC
few	TRBJ2-7	.	TRBV12-2	CASRLIFVAMQYF	TGTGCAAGTCGCTTAATTTTCGTCGCAATGCAGTACTTC
few	TRBJ1-1	.	TRBV14	CASSQVEAGTEAFF	TGTGCCAGCAGCCAAGTTGAAGCGGGCACTGAAGCTTTCTTT
.	TRBJ1-1	.	TRBV6-1	CASGRGAWDTEAFF	TGTGCCAGCGGTCGGGGGGCTTGGGACACTGAAGCTTTCTTT
.	TRBJ1-3	.	TRBV30	CAWSGGSGTFGNTIYF	TGTGCCTGGAGTGGGGGAAGCGGGACGTTTGGAAACACCATATATTTT
few	TRBJ2-2	TRBD1	TRBV7-9	CASSLAHTGQFTGELFF	TGTGCCAGCAGCTTAGCGCATACGGGACAGTTCACCGGGGAGCTGTTTTTT
.	TRBJ2-5	.	TRBV5-6	CASSLAGGAETQYF	TGTGCCAGCAGCTTAGCAGGGGGGGCAGAGACCCAGTACTTC
.	TRBJ2-1	.	TRBV27	CASSLKQGEGSYNEQFF	TGTGCCAGCAGTTTAAAACAGGGTGAGGGCTCCTACAATGAGCAGTTCTTC
.	TRBJ1-6	.	TRBV5-4	CASSHREANSPLHF	TGTGCCAGCAGCCACAGGGAGGCCAATTCACCCCTCCACTTT
.	TRBJ2-7	.	TRBV5-6	CASSTPREQYF	TGTGCCAGCAGCACCCCCCGGGAGCAGTACTTC
.	TRBJ1-2	.	TRBV6-1	CASSPLGTGYGYTF	TGTGCCAGCAGTCCTCTCGGGACGGGTTATGGCTACACCTTC
.	TRBJ2-2	TRBD1	TRBV2	CASSEALLDRGRTGELFF	TGTGCCAGCAGTGAAGCGCTTCTGGACAGGGGGCGAACCGGGGAGCTGTTTTTT
.	TRBJ1-4	.	TRBV19	CASSLTKGTIYNEKLFF	TGTGCCAGTAGCCTGACGAAAGGGACAATCTATAATGAAAAACTGTTTTTT
.	TRBJ1-5	.	TRBV5-1	CASSPGMGDGQPQHF	TGCGCCAGCAGCCCGGGAATGGGGGACGGCCAGCCCCAGCATTTT
.	TRBJ1-1	.	TRBV5-6	CASREQGGTEAFF	TGTGCCAGCAGGGAGCAAGGGGGTACTGAAGCTTTCTTT
.	TRBJ2-2	.	TRBV7-9	CASSLPDRENTGELFF	TGTGCCAGCAGCCTCCCCGACAGAGAGAACACCGGGGAGCTGTTTTTT
.	TRBJ1-2	.	TRBV20-1	CSATQGGYTF	TGCAGTGCTACCCAAGGAGGCTACACCTTC
.	TRBJ2-5	.	TRBV27	CASSLVTEETQYF	TGTGCCAGCAGTTTAGTGACAGAAGAGACCCAGTACTTC
few	TRBJ2-1	.	TRBV6-5	CASSYSGRGRRNEQFF	TGTGCCAGCAGTTACTCGGGCAGGGGAAGGCGAAATGAGCAGTTCTTC
.	TRBJ2-7	TRBD2	TRBV4-1	CASSQIAGGEQYF	TGCGCCAGCAGCCAAATAGCGGGAGGCGAGCAGTACTTC
once	TRBJ2-7	.	TRBV29-1	CSWGDEDSYEQYF	TGCAGCTGGGGGGACGAAGACTCCTACGAGCAGTACTTC
.	TRBJ1-2	TRBD1	TRBV29-1	CSTGQVNYGYTF	TGCAGCACGGGACAGGTTAACTATGGCTACACCTTC
.	TRBJ1-1	TRBD1	TRBV27	CASSFQGGNTEAFF	TGTGCCAGCAGTTTCCAGGGGGGGAACACTGAAGCTTTCTTT
few	TRBJ2-1	TRBD2	TRBV29-1	CSARAGVSNEQFF	TGCAGCGCCCGTGCGGGAGTATCAAATGAGCAGTTCTTC
.	TRBJ2-5	.	TRBV5-4	CASSLDQETQYF	TGTGCCAGCAGCTTGGACCAAGAGACCCAGTACTTC
few	TRBJ1-4	.	TRBV28	CASSLPTGEKLFF	TGTGCCAGCAGTTTACCCACAGGGGAAAAACTGTTTTTT